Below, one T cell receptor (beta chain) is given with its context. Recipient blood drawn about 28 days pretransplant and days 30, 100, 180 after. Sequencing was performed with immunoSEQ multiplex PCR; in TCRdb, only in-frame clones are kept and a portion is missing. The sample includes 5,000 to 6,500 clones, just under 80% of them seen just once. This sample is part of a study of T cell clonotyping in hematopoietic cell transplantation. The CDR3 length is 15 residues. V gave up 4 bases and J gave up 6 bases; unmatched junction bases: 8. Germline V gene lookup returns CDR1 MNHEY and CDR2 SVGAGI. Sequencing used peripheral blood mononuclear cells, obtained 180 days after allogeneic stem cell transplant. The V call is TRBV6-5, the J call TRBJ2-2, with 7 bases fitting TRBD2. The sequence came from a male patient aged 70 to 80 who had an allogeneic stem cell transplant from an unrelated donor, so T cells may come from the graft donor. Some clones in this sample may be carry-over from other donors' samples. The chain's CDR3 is CASSWEGGPSGELFF. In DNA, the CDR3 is TGTGCCAGCAGTTGGGAGGGAGGGCCTTCCGGGGAGCTGTTTTTT.